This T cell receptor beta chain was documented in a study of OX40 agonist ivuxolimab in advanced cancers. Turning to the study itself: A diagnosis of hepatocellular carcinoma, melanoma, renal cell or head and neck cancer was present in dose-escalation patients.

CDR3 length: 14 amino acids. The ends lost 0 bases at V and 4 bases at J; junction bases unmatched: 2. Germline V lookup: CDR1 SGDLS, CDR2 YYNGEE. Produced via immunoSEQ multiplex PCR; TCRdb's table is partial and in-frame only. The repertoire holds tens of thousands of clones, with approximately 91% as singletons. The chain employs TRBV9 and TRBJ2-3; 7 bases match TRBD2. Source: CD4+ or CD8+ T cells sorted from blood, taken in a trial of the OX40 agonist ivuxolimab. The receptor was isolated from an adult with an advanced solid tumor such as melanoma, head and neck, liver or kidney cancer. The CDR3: CASSVELAADTQYF. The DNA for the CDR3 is TGTGCCAGCAGCGTAGAGCTAGCGGCAGATACGCAGTATTTT.